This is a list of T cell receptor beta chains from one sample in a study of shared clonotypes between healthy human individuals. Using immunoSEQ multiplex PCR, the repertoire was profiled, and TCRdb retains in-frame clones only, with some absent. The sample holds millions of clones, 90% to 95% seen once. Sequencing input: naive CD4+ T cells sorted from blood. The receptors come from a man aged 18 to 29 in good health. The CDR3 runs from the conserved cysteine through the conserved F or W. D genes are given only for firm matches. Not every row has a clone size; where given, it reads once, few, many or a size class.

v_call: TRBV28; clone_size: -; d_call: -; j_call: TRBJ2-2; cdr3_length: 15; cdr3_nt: TGTGCCAGCAGTTCCTTCTGGACAGTGGATAGGGAGCTGTTTTTT; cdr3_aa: CASSSFWTVDRELFF
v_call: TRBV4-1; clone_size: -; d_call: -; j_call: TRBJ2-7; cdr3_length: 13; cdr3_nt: TGCGCCAGCAGCCAACGGAGGGCCTACGAGCAGTACTTC; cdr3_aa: CASSQRRAYEQYF
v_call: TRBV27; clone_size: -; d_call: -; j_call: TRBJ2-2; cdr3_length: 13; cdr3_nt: TGTGCCAGCAGGGGTGAGAACACCGGGGAGCTGTTTTTT; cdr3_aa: CASRGENTGELFF
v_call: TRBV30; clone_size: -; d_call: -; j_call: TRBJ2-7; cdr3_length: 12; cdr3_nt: TGTGCCTGGAGTGTAAGGTCCTACGAGCAGTACTTC; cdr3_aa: CAWSVRSYEQYF
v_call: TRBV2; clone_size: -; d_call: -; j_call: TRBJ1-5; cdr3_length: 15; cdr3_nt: TGTGCCAGCAGTGAAGCGGCACTCGACAATCAGCCCCAGCATTTT; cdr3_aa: CASSEAALDNQPQHF
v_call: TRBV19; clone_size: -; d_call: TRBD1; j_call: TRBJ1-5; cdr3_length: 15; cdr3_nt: TGTGCCAGTAGTCCCCGGACAGGGGGACAACAGCCCCGGCATTTT; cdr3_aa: CASSPRTGGQQPRHF
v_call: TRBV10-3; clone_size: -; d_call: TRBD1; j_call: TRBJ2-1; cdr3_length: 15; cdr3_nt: TGTGCCATCAGCTTAAAACCGTGGGACAGCAATGAGCAGTTCTTC; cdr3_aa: CAISLKPWDSNEQFF
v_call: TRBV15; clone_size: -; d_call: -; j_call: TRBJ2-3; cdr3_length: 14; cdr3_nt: TGTGCCACCAGCAGAGACGACTACGGAGATACGCAGTATTTT; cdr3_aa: CATSRDDYGDTQYF
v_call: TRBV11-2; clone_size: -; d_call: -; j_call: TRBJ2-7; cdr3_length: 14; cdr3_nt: TGTGCCAGCAGCTTTGGACCGCCCGGGGTCGAGCAGTACTTC; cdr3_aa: CASSFGPPGVEQYF
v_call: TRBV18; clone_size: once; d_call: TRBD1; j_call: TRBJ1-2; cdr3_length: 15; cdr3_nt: TGTGCCAGCTCACCAAAAGGGGACAGGGCCTCTGGCTACACCTTC; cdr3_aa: CASSPKGDRASGYTF
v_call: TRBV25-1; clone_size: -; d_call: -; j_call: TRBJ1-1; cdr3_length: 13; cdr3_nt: TGTGCCAGCAGTGAATCTTGGTTGCCTGAAGCTTTCTTT; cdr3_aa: CASSESWLPEAFF
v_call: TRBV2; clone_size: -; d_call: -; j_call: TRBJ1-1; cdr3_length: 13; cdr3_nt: TGTGCCAGCAGTACTGTAATGAACACTGAAGCTTTCTTT; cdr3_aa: CASSTVMNTEAFF
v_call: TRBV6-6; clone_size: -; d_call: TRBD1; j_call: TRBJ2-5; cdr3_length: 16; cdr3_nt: TGTGCCAGCAGTACAGGGACAGGGGGGTACCAAGAGACCCAGTACTTC; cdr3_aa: CASSTGTGGYQETQYF
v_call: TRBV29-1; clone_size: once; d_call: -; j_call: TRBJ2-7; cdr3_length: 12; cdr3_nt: TGCAGCGTCTGGGACACGGCAGGGGAGCAGTACTTC; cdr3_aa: CSVWDTAGEQYF
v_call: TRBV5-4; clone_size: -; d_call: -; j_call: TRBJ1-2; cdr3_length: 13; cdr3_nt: TGTGCCAGCAGCATTGGAAGTAACTATGGCTACACCTTC; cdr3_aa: CASSIGSNYGYTF
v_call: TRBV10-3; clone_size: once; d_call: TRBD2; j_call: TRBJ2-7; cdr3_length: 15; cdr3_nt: TGTGCCATCAGCGTAGGGACTAGCGGCTCCTACGAGCAGTACTTC; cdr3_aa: CAISVGTSGSYEQYF
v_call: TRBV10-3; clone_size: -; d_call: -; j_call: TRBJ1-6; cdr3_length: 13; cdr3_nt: TGTGCCATCAAGGCGGGATACGATTCACCCCTCCACTTT; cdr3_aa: CAIKAGYDSPLHF
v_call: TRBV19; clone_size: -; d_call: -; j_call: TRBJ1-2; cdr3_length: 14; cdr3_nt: TGTGCCAGTAGTATAGTGGACAAAGGGATTGGCTACACCTTC; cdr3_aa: CASSIVDKGIGYTF
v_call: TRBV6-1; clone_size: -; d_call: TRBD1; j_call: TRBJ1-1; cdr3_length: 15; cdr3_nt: TGTGCCAGCAGCGATTGGACAGGGGGCCGCACTGAAGCTTTCTTT; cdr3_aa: CASSDWTGGRTEAFF
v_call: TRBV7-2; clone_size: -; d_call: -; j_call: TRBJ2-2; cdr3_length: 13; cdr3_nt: TGTGCCAGCAGCGTGGACTACCCCGGGGAGCTGTTTTTT; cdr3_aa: CASSVDYPGELFF
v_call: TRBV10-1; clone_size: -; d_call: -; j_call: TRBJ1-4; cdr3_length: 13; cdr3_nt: TGCGCCAGCAGTGCTGCAACTAATGAAAAACTGTTTTTT; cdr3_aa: CASSAATNEKLFF
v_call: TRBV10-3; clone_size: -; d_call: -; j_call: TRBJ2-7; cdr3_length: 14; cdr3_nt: TGTGCCATCAGTGAGTCAACAGGGACCTACGAGCAGTACTTC; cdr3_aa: CAISESTGTYEQYF
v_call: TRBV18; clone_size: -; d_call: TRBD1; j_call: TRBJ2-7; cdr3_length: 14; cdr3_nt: TGTGCCAGCTCCCCGGGACAGGGCCCATACGAGCAGTACTTC; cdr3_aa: CASSPGQGPYEQYF
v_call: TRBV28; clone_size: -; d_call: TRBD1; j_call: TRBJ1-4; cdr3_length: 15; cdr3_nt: TGTGCCAGCGGAGACAGGGGGCGGTCTAATGAAAAACTGTTTTTT; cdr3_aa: CASGDRGRSNEKLFF
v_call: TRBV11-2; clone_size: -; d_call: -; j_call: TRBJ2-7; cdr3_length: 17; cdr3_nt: TGTGCCAGCAGCCGAGACCGGCCCGGGACCGCAGCCTACGAGCAGTACTTC; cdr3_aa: CASSRDRPGTAAYEQYF
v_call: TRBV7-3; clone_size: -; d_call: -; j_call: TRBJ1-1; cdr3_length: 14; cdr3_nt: TGTGCCAGCAGCTTAATGGGGGCGAACACTGAAGCTTTCTTT; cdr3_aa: CASSLMGANTEAFF
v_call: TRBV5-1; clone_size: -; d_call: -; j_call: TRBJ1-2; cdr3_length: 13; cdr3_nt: TGCGCCAGCAGCTTGTCGGGGGGCTATGGCTACACCTTC; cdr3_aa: CASSLSGGYGYTF
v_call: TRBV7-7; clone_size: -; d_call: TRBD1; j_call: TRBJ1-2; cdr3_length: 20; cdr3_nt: TGTGCTAGCAGCCCACTCCCGACAGGGTTTCACCTGTTCTCGTTTCATGGCTACACCTTC; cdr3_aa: CASSPLPTGFHLFSFHGYTF
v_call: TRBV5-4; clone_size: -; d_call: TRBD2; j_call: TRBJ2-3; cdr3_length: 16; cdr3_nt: TGTGCCAGCAGCCTGGTTGGGCGGGGGGCATCAGATACGCAGTATTTT; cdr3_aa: CASSLVGRGASDTQYF
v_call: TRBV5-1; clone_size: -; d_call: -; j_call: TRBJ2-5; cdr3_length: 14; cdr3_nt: TGCGCCAGCAGCTTCACCTCCGGCCAAGAGACCCAGTACTTC; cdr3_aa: CASSFTSGQETQYF
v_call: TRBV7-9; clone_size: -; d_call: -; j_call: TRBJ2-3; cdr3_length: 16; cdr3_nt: TGTGCCAGCAGCTTAATGCGGGGGCCCCGGGGAGATACGCAGTATTTT; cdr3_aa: CASSLMRGPRGDTQYF
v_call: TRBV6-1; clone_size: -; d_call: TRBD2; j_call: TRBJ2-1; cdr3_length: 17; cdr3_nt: TGTGCCAGCAGTGAAGCTGGTCTAGCGGGTTCCTACAATGAGCAGTTCTTC; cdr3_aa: CASSEAGLAGSYNEQFF
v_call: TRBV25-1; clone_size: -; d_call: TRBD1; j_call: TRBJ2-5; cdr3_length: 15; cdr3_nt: TGTGCCAGCAGTGAGACGGGACAGTTCCAAGAGACCCAGTACTTC; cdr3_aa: CASSETGQFQETQYF
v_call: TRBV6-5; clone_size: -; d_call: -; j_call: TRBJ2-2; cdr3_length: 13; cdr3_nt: TGTGCCAGCAGTTACTCGGGGGTGGAGGAGCTGTTTTTT; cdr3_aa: CASSYSGVEELFF
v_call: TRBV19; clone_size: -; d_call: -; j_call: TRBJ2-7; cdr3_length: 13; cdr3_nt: TGTGCCAGTAGTCACCGGGCATCCTACGAGCAGTACTTC; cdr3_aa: CASSHRASYEQYF
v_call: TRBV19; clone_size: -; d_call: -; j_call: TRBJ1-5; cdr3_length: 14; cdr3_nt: TGTGCCAGTAAGGGGGGGCCAAGCAATCAGCCCCAGCATTTT; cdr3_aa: CASKGGPSNQPQHF
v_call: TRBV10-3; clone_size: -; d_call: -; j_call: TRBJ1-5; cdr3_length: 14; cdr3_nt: TGTGCCACCTCCCCTCAGACGTTCAATCAGCCCCAGCATTTT; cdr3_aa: CATSPQTFNQPQHF
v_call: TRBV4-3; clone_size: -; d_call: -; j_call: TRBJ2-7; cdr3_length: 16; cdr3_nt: TGCGCCAGCAGCCAAGTAGTAGGGCCTAGCTCCTACGAGCAGTACTTC; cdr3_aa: CASSQVVGPSSYEQYF
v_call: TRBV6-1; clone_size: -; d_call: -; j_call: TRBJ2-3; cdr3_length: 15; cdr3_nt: TGTGCCAGCAGTGAACGGTTGGCCACCACAGATACGCAGTATTTT; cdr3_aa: CASSERLATTDTQYF
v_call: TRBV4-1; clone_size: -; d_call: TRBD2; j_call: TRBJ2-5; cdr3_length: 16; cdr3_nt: TGCGCCAGCAGCCAAGCCCTAGCGGGGACCGGGGAGACCCAGTACTTC; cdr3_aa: CASSQALAGTGETQYF
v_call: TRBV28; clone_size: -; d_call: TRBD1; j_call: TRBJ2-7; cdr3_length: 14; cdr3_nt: TGTGCCAGCAGCCGACCGGGACAGACCTACGAGCAGTACTTC; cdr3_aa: CASSRPGQTYEQYF
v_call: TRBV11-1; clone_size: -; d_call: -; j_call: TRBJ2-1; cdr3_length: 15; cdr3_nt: TGTGCCAGCAGCCTAGGGGGTGTTTCCTACAATGAGCAGTTCTTC; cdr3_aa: CASSLGGVSYNEQFF
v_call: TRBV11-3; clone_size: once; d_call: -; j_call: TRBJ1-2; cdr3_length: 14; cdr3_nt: TGTGCCAGCAGCTTAGGTCTCACCTACTATGGCTACACCTTC; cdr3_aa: CASSLGLTYYGYTF
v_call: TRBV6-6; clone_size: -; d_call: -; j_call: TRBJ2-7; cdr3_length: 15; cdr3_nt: TGTGCCAGCAAATCAGAGGGCCGAGACTCCTACGAGCAGTACTTC; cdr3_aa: CASKSEGRDSYEQYF
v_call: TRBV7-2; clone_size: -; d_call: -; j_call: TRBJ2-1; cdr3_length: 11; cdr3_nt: TGTGCCAGCAGAATTCTAGGTGAGCAGTTCTTC; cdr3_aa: CASRILGEQFF
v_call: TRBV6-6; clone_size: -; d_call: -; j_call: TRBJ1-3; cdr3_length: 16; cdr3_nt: TGTGCCAGCAGAAGAACGACGGTGCTCTCTGGAAACACCATATATTTT; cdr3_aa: CASRRTTVLSGNTIYF
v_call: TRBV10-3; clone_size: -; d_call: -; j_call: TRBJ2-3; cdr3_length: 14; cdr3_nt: TGTGCCATCAGTGCGGGGAAAAGCACAGATACGCAGTATTTT; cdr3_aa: CAISAGKSTDTQYF
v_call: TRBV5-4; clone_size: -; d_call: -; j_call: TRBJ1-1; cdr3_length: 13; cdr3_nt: TGTGCCAGCAGACGACCAGGGGACACTGAAGCTTTCTTT; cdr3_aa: CASRRPGDTEAFF